The clone carrying this T cell receptor (beta chain) was observed a few times. The antigen remains unidentified. These data come from a study of CD8 T cells in ankylosing spondylitis. For TCR beta, libraries came from quantitative 5'-RACE with molecular barcodes. TCRdb independently ran MiXCR on the 5' RACE reads; one entry per CDR3 protein. Among approximately 400,000 distinct CDR3 sequences, roughly 18% were seen once, and the ten largest hold just over 1%. Study-wide points: Significant enrichment of disease-linked clones was reported in matched ankylosing spondylitis synovial fluid. Apparently characteristic of ankylosing spondylitis blood was a TCR beta motif (about 8 highly homologous variants). Clones that were linked to disease were CD8+ and were relatively rare in peripheral blood. Earlier authors reported some of these motif variants in reactive arthritis synovial fluid and blood.

The specimen was blood, either unsorted or a sorted T cell fraction (not recorded which). The clonotype originates from a male donor with ankylosing spondylitis.

The CDR3 DNA sequence: TGTGCCAGCTCACCGGTTGGGGACAGATCTAATCAGCCCCAGCATTTT. This codes for CASSPVGDRSNQPQHF. The rearrangement uses TRBV18 and TRBJ1-5, with 7 bases fitting TRBD1. The CDR3 contains 16 residues. Per germline, CDR1 KGHSH and CDR2 LQKENI. The V and J ends lost 3 bases and 4 bases, in that order; junction bases with no gene match: 9.